Each of the 5 T cell receptor beta chains below was sequenced from the same sample in a study of identical twins. From the 5' RACE reads, TCRdb called clonotypes with MiXCR, one entry per CDR3 protein. The repertoire holds 1,800,000 or so distinct CDR3 sequences, with around 33% as singletons. Material: cord blood. These TCRs come from a newborn girl in good health.

In regard to this clonotype: Germline and junction disagree at one end, which may indicate a read error. This chain joins TRBV9 and TRBJ2-5; no definite D call. Germline V gene sequence: CDR1 SGDLS, CDR2 YYNGEE. There are 13 residues in the CDR3. The CDR3 here is CASSVGPSETQYF. CDR3 coding DNA: TGTGCTAGCAGCGTAGGCCCGTCCGAGACCCAGTACTTC.

This clonotype has a handful of counts. The chain recombines TRBV4-1 with TRBJ2-3; no definite D call. CDR1 and CDR2 (germline): MGHRA, YSYEKL. V was cut by 0 bases and J by 2 bases, with 9 bases left in between. This CDR3 has 15 residues. CDR3 nucleotides: TGCGCCAGCAGCCAAGAAGGAACGTACACAGATACGCAGTATTTT. Protein: CASSQEGTYTDTQYF.

A remark on this clonotype: With a much larger clone just one base away, this may be a read error. The chain links TRBV6-5 to TRBJ2-3; TRBD2 matches 8 bases. This CDR3 is built from 14 residues. CDR1 MNHEY and CDR2 SVGAGI come from the germline V gene. This CDR3 is CVSSRTSIADTQYF. The CDR3 DNA sequence: TGTGTCAGCAGTCGGACTAGCATCGCAGATACGCAGTATTTT.

This clonotype has more than one count but fewer than ten. The chain joins TRBV24-1 to TRBJ2-3; D not certain. V lost 1 base, J lost 3 bases, and 4 bases lay in between. The V gene's germline CDR1 is KGHDR and CDR2 SFDVKD. The CDR3 contains 13 residues. The CDR3, as DNA: TGTGCCACCAGTGATTTTGCGACAGATACGCAGTATTTT. This translates into CATSDFATDTQYF.

This clonotype was recorded a few times. This sequence joins TRBV28 and TRBJ1-5; D perhaps matches TRBD1 (6 bases). V dropped 3 bases and J dropped 6 bases, with 9 bases sitting between them. The CDR3 is 13 residues long. The germline gives CDR1 MDHEN, CDR2 SYDVKM. The CDR3 sequence: CASSFGGSQPQHF. The CDR3 DNA follows: TGTGCCAGCAGTTTTGGGGGCTCTCAGCCCCAGCATTTT.